The 25 T cell receptor beta chains below all came from one sample that was sequenced in a study of cytomegalovirus exposure and HLA in healthy donors (dated by TCRdb to 2015 to 2018). Library creation used the immunoSEQ multiplex PCR assay. A mixture of 60 forward primers for TCR Vbeta segments and 13 reverse primers for TCR Jbeta segments was used in the multiplex PCR. TCRdb provides this immuneACCESS table in a form limited to in-frame rearrangements. Some clones are lacking; in checked studies, under half of them reflect an unresolved V gene, and why the rest are absent is not known. The sample table lists around 200,000 clones, approximately 83% of them with a count of one. The ten largest clones add up to over 1.1% of the sample. The sequenced material came from PBMCs. Receptors were obtained from a girl aged 5-17 years in good health and CMV-seronegative.

The chain carries TRBV4-1 and TRBJ2-7; 8 bases are a match to TRBD2. This CDR3 is built from 13 residues. Trimming cost V 6 bases and J 2 bases; bases outside gene matches: 3. Germline CDR1 reads MGHRA; CDR2 reads YSYEKL. CDR3 loop: CASSSGGTYEQYF. For the CDR3, the DNA is TGCGCCAGCAGTTCGGGGGGGACCTACGAGCAGTACTTC.

The chain carries TRBV6-1 and TRBJ2-2, with D tentatively TRBD2 (5 bases). Between the trimmed V and J ends, which lost 5 bases and 6 bases, there was a span of 13 bases. The CDR3 has 14 residues. Per the germline V gene, CDR1 is MNHNS and CDR2 is SASEGT. In DNA, the CDR3 is TGTGCCAGCAGTCCTGTGGCTAGCTCCGGGGAGCTGTTTTTT. It codes for CASSPVASSGELFF.

DNA for the CDR3: TGCGCCAGCAGCTTGGCCCCGGCGGGAGGGTCAGATACGCAGTATTTT. It codes for CASSLAPAGGSDTQYF. V gene TRBV5-1 combines with J gene TRBJ2-3; 9 nucleotides match TRBD2. The germline V gene encodes CDR1 SGHRS and CDR2 YFSETQ. This CDR3 is built from 16 residues. V gave up 0 bases and J gave up 4 bases; unmatched junction bases: 6.

The chain recombines TRBV9 with TRBJ2-5; D unclear. The V and J ends lost 0 bases and 3 bases respectively, with 6 bases between them. CDR3 length: 13 amino acids. Germline V lookup: CDR1 SGDLS, CDR2 YYNGEE. CDR3 protein: CASSVVVEETQYF. In nucleotides, the CDR3 is TGTGCCAGCAGCGTAGTGGTAGAAGAGACCCAGTACTTC.

The CDR3 DNA follows: TGTGCCAGCAGCGTAGCCCCTCGGCCGGGGAATTCACCCCTCCACTTT. Encoded protein: CASSVAPRPGNSPLHF. V and J are TRBV9 and TRBJ1-6; no clear D. Germline CDR1 and CDR2: SGDLS and YYNGEE. Trimming left V 0 bases short and J 7 bases short, with 14 bases between. The CDR3 extends over 16 amino acids.

This rearrangement joins TRBV29-1 to TRBJ1-1, with a weak D call TRBD1 (5 bases). CDR3 length: 15 amino acids. V was clipped by 6 bases and J by 0 bases, with 17 bases between them. Germline V gives CDR1 SQVTM, CDR2 ANQGSEA. The DNA of the CDR3 is TGCAGCGTCGTAACTCTGACAGCAGTGAACACTGAAGCTTTCTTT. This codes for CSVVTLTAVNTEAFF. Full variable domain (missing parts from reference TRBV29-1 and TRBJ1-1): SAVISQKPSRDICQRGTSLTIQCQVDSQVTMMFWYRQQPGQSLTLIATANQGSEATYESGFVIDKFPISRPNLTFSTLTVSNMSPEDSSIYLCSVVTLTAVNTEAFFGQGTRLTVV.

A remark on this clone: The junction departs from germline at one end; a sequencing error may be responsible. V gene TRBV29-1 combines with J gene TRBJ2-1; 7 nucleotides line up with TRBD2. CDR1 is SQVTM, CDR2 ANQGSEA, per germline. The CDR3 has 17 amino acids. This CDR3 reads CSVGGVWREPPNNDQFF. CDR3 sequence (DNA): TGCAGCGTTGGTGGAGTCTGGCGGGAGCCACCGAACAATGATCAGTTCTTC.

The rearrangement joins TRBV9 to TRBJ1-2; 8 bases align to TRBD1. With 4 bases clipped from V and 6 bases from J, the junction kept 14 bases outside the gene matches. The germline V gene has CDR1 SGDLS and CDR2 YYNGEE. The CDR3 spans 16 residues. The CDR3 DNA reads TGTGCCAGCAGCTACCGGGACAGGACCACAATGGATGGCTACACCTTC. Translated: CASSYRDRTTMDGYTF. Together with reference TRBV9 and TRBJ1-2, the CDR3 gives the full variable domain: DSGVTQTPKHLITATGQRVTLRCSPRSGDLSVYWYQQSLDQGLQFLIQYYNGEERAKGNILERFSAQQFPDLHSELNLSSLELGDSALYFCASSYRDRTTMDGYTFGSGTRLTVV.

V is TRBV5-4 and J is TRBJ1-6, with a tentative D call TRBD1 (6 bases). Germline lookup yields CDR1 SGHNT and CDR2 YYREEE (reference sequence). This CDR3 is built from 15 residues. Deletions cut 0 bases from V and 7 bases from J, with 11 bases between. DNA of the CDR3: TGTGCCAGCAGCTTGGGGGACATCCGGAATTCACCCCTCCACTTT. Translating it yields CASSLGDIRNSPLHF.

V gene TRBV6-1 combines with J gene TRBJ1-2; possibly TRBD1 for D (5 bases). The CDR3 runs to 15 residues. V lost 5 bases, J lost 4 bases, and 17 bases lay in between. CDR1 MNHNS and CDR2 SASEGT come from the germline V gene. The CDR3 sequence: CASSFRDSAPYGYTF. CDR3 nucleotide sequence: TGTGCCAGCAGTTTTCGGGACTCAGCTCCCTATGGCTACACCTTC.

V gene TRBV25-1 combines with J gene TRBJ1-1; D not resolved. CDR1 MGHDK and CDR2 SYGVNS come from the germline V gene. V shed 1 base and J shed 1 base, with 16 bases lying between them. CDR3 length: 17 amino acids. The CDR3 DNA is TGTGCCAGCAGTGAATCTCGGCGGGGAGAACAGAACACTGAAGCTTTCTTT. It encodes CASSESRRGEQNTEAFF.

The chain has TRBV2 and TRBJ2-5; weak D call: TRBD2 (5 bases). Trimming removed 4 bases from V and 2 bases from J, with 14 bases in between. Germline CDR1 and CDR2: SNHLY and FYNNEI. This CDR3 has 15 residues. CDR3 loop: CASSARQRIQETQYF. The CDR3, as DNA: TGTGCCAGCAGTGCACGCCAGCGGATACAAGAGACCCAGTACTTC.

Comments on this clone: Other DNA sequences in the sample encode the same CDR3. The chain uses TRBV6-5 and TRBJ2-7; 8 nucleotides match TRBD1. Trimming took 6 bases from V and 6 from J; bases not matched to a gene: 10. The length of the CDR3 is 14 residues. CDR1 is MNHEY, CDR2 SVGAGI, per germline. The CDR3 DNA follows: TGTGCCAGCAGCTACAGCGACAGGGGAGGCGAGCAGTACTTC. It codes for CASSYSDRGGEQYF.

The rearrangement uses TRBV6-1 and TRBJ2-1, with D possibly being TRBD2 (5 bases). The length of the CDR3 is 10 residues. Trimming left V 7 bases short and J 9 bases short, with 7 bases between. Germline V lookup: CDR1 MNHNS, CDR2 SASEGT. CDR3 loop: CASKGSEQFF. The CDR3, as DNA: TGTGCCAGCAAAGGGAGTGAGCAGTTCTTC.

V is TRBV7-9 and J is TRBJ1-5; a possible D gene is TRBD1 (6 bases). Trimming removed 7 bases from V and 3 bases from J, with 22 bases in between. Looked up from germline, CDR1 is SEHNR and CDR2 is FQNEAQ (reference sequence). The CDR3 is made up of 17 amino acids. This CDR3 is CASTTSARQGSNQPQHF. The CDR3 nucleotides read TGTGCCAGCACGACCTCCGCGAGGCAGGGGTCCAATCAGCCCCAGCATTTT.

V usage is TRBV7-2 and J usage is TRBJ1-3; 8 nucleotides agree with TRBD1. Looked up from germline, CDR1 is SGHTA and CDR2 is FQGNSA. V lost 5 bases to trimming and J lost 1 base; unmatched junction nucleotides: 10. The CDR3 has 17 amino acids. The CDR3 nucleotides read TGTGCCAGCAGCGAAGGACAGGGCCCTAGGTCTGGAAACACCATATATTTT. Translation gives CASSEGQGPRSGNTIYF.

This chain links TRBV6-4 with TRBJ2-3; D gene uncertain. Per germline, CDR1 MRHNA and CDR2 SNTAGT. The CDR3 loop spans 15 amino acids. V lost 4 bases and J 0 bases, leaving 11 bases between the germline ends. For the CDR3, the DNA is TGTGCCAGCAGTGTTGGCGGAAAAAGCACAGATACGCAGTATTTT. It translates to CASSVGGKSTDTQYF.

This chain connects TRBV7-2 to TRBJ1-6; no definite D call. The CDR3 sequence is 15 residues long. Trimming took 3 bases from V and 5 from J, leaving 11 bases between them. The germline V gene has CDR1 SGHTA and CDR2 FQGNSA. Written as DNA, the CDR3 is TGTGCCAGCAGCTTGGGCCCTGTGAATAATTCACCCCTCCACTTT. Translating it yields CASSLGPVNNSPLHF.

This rearrangement joins TRBV11-2 to TRBJ2-2; the D gene is possibly TRBD2 (5 bases). The V end lost 5 bases, the J end lost 8 bases, and 18 bases lay between the germline ends. CDR3 size: 15 residues. Per the germline V gene, CDR1 is SGHAT and CDR2 is FQNNGV. As DNA, the CDR3 is TGTGCCAGCAGCCCTTTTACCCCCACGGGAGGGGAGCTGTTTTTT. Translated: CASSPFTPTGGELFF. Drawing the rest from reference TRBV11-2 and TRBJ2-2, the complete variable domain is EAGVAQSPRYKIIEKRQSVAFWCNPISGHATLYWYQQILGQGPKLLIQFQNNGVVDDSQLPKDRFSAERLKGVDSTLKIQPAKLEDSAVYLCASSPFTPTGGELFFGEGSRLTVL.

V usage is TRBV11-2 and J usage is TRBJ2-5; no clear D gene. Trimming shortened V by 0 bases and J by 9 bases, and 14 bases separated the two germline ends. The CDR3 is made up of 14 amino acids. Per germline, CDR1 SGHAT and CDR2 FQNNGV. In DNA form, the CDR3 reads TGTGCCAGCAGCTTAGATCCAGGCTCGATGTCCCAGTACTTC. Translation: CASSLDPGSMSQYF.

This clone has more than one count but fewer than ten. The chain is built from TRBV5-4 and TRBJ2-6; a possible D gene is TRBD2 (7 bases). V was trimmed by 3 bases and J by 3 bases, leaving 10 bases between them. The CDR3 length is 15 residues. Germline V gene sequence: CDR1 SGHNT, CDR2 YYREEE (reference sequence). CDR3 loop: CASSWGGGGANVLTF. The CDR3, as DNA: TGTGCCAGCAGCTGGGGGGGCGGTGGGGCCAACGTCCTGACTTTC.

The V and J genes are TRBV2 and TRBJ2-2; possibly TRBD1 for D (6 bases). The CDR3 covers 12 residues. With 5 bases removed from V and 5 bases from J, the gap between germline ends came to 6 bases. The V gene's germline CDR1 is SNHLY and CDR2 FYNNEI. The CDR3 sequence: CASSTGTGELFF. In DNA, the CDR3 is TGTGCCAGCAGTACAGGGACCGGGGAGCTGTTTTTT.

The rearrangement joins TRBV28 to TRBJ2-1; D is unresolved. Between the trimmed V and J ends, which lost 5 bases and 1 base, there was a span of 6 bases. There are 13 residues in the CDR3. Per germline, CDR1 MDHEN and CDR2 SYDVKM. The CDR3 nucleotides read TGTGCCAGCAGTCTCGGGTCCTACAATGAGCAGTTCTTC. Its protein is CASSLGSYNEQFF.

This sequence joins TRBV2 and TRBJ2-4; no clear D. Germline CDR1 is SNHLY and CDR2 is FYNNEI. This CDR3 has 11 residues. The V gene lost 3 bases and the J gene lost 6 bases, with 3 bases spanning the gap. The CDR3 region has the DNA TGTGCCAGCAGTGACGGAAACATTCAGTACTTC. As protein: CASSDGNIQYF. Complete variable domain (other parts from reference TRBV2 and TRBJ2-4): EPEVTQTPSHQVTQMGQEVILRCVPISNHLYFYWYRQILGQKVEFLVSFYNNEISEKSEIFDDQFSVERPDGSNFTLKIRSTKLEDSAMYFCASSDGNIQYFGAGTRLSVL.

The chain recombines TRBV29-1 with TRBJ2-7; 8 bases match TRBD1. J was trimmed by 2 bases and V by 3 bases; bases with no gene match: 6. CDR1 is SQVTM, CDR2 ANQGSEA, per germline. This CDR3 contains 14 residues. CDR3 sequence reads: CSVERQGSTYEQYF. For the CDR3, the DNA is TGCAGCGTTGAGAGACAGGGGTCTACCTACGAGCAGTACTTC.